This entry is about one TCR beta chain. Per the authors' pipeline: Amplification with reference gene primers provided the estimates of nucleated cell counts. Repertoires were generated with immunoSEQ multiplex PCR, while TCRdb's copy carries only in-frame clones and drops some. V and J calls and clone size are copied from that table; D and trimming were computed from the DNA. The sample records around 84,000 clones, 80% being singletons. This entry belongs to a study of blood T cell repertoires in COVID-19. Study overall: Material from acute and convalescent COVID-19 was sourced from the United States, Italy and Spain. From T cells, B-cell-depleted T cells, or PBMCs came the material, which was cDNA or gDNA.

The clonotype comes from a woman aged 35 to 49 with active or convalescent COVID-19. Material for sequencing was peripheral blood.

CDR3 nucleotides: TGTGCCAGCAGTGAATACGTCAGGGCTGGCCAAGAGACCCAGTACTTC. Translated, it gives CASSEYVRAGQETQYF. The chain couples TRBV6-1 to TRBJ2-5; D possibly corresponds to TRBD1 (5 bases). The V and J ends lost 2 bases and 1 base respectively, with 14 bases between them. Germline loops: CDR1 MNHNS, CDR2 SASEGT. CDR3 length: 16 amino acids.